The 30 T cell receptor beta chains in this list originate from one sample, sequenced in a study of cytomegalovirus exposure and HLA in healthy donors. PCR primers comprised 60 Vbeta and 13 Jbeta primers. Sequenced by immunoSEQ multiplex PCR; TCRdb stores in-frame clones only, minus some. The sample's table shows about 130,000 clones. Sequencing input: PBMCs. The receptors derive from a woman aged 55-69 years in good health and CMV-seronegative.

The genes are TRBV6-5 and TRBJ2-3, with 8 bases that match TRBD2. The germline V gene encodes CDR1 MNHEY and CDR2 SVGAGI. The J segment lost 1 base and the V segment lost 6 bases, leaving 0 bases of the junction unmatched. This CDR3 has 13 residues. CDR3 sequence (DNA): TGTGCCAGCAGGCGGGAGGGCACAGATACGCAGTATTTT. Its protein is CASRREGTDTQYF.

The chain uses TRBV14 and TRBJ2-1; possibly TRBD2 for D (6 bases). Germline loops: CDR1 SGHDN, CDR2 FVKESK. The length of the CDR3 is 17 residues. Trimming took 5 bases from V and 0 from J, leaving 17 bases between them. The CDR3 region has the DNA TGTGCCAGCAGCGGAACCGGTAGCGGACACTCCTACAATGAGCAGTTCTTC. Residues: CASSGTGSGHSYNEQFF.

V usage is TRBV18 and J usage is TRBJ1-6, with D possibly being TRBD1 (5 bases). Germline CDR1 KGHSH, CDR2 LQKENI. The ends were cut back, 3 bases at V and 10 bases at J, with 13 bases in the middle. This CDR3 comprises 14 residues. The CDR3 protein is CASSPTGDGSPLHF. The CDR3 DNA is TGTGCCAGCTCACCTACAGGCGACGGGTCACCCCTCCACTTT.

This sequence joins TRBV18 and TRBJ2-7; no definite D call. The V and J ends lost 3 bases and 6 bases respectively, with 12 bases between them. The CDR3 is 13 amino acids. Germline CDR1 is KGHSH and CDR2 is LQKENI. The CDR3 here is CASSPPAGFEQYF. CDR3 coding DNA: TGTGCCAGCTCACCGCCCGCAGGTTTCGAGCAGTACTTC.

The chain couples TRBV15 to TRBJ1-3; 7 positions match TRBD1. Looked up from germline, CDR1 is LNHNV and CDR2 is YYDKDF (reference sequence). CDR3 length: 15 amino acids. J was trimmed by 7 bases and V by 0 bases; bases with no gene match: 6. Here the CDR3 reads CATSRDTGRGNTIYF. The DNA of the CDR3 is TGTGCCACCAGCAGAGATACGGGCAGGGGGAACACCATATATTTT.

The CDR3 DNA follows: TGCGCCAGCAGCCAACCGACAGGGGGCTTCAATGAGCAGTTCTTC. Protein: CASSQPTGGFNEQFF. V and J are TRBV4-1 and TRBJ2-1; the match to TRBD1 covers 10 bases. This CDR3 spans 15 amino acids. Germline values: CDR1 MGHRA, CDR2 YSYEKL. The trim removed 2 bases at V and 6 bases at J, leaving 4 bases unmatched.

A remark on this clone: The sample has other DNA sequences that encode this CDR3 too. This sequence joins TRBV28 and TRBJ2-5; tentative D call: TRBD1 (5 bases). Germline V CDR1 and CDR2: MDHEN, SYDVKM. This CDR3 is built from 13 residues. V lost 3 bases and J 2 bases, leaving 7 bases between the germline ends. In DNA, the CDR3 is TGTGCCAGCAGTTTGGGGCAGCAAGAGACCCAGTACTTC. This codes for CASSLGQQETQYF.

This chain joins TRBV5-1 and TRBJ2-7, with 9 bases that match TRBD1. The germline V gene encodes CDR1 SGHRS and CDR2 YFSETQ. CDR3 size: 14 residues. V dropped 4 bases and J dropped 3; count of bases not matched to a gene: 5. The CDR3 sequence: CASSGTGGFYEQYF. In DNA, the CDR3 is TGCGCCAGCAGCGGCACAGGGGGCTTCTACGAGCAGTACTTC.

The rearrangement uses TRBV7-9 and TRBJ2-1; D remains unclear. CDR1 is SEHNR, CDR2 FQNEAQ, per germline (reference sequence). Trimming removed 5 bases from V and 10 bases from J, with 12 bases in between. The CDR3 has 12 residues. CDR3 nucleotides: TGTGCCAGCAGCCCCAACATGCGGGAGCAGTTCTTC. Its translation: CASSPNMREQFF.

CDR3 in DNA: TGTGCCAGCAGCTTGGCCGGGACAGGCGAGACCCAGTACTTC. It specifies CASSLAGTGETQYF. The chain links TRBV5-4 to TRBJ2-5, with 8 bases that match TRBD1. The germline V gene has CDR1 SGHNT and CDR2 YYREEE (reference sequence). The ends lost 0 bases at V and 5 bases at J; junction bases unmatched: 3. The CDR3 consists of 14 residues. The variable domain in full, completed from reference TRBV5-4 and TRBJ2-5, reads ETGVTQSPTHLIKTRGQQVTLRCSSQSGHNTVSWYQQALGQGPQFIFQYYREEENGRGNFPPRFSGLQFPNYSSELNVNALELDDSALYLCASSLAGTGETQYFGPGTRLLVL.

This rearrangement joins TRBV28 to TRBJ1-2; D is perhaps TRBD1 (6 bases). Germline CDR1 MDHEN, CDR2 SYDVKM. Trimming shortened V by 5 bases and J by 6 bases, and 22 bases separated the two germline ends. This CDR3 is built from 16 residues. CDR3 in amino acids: CASSLGTWGRENGYTF. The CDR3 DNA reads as TGTGCCAGCAGTCTTGGGACATGGGGCAGGGAAAATGGCTACACCTTC.

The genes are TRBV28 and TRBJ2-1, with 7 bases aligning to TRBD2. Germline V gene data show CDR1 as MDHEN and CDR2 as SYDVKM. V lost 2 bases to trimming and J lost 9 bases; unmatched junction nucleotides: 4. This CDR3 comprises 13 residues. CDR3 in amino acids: CASSLGEGFEQFF. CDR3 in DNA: TGTGCCAGCAGTTTAGGGGAGGGGTTTGAGCAGTTCTTC.

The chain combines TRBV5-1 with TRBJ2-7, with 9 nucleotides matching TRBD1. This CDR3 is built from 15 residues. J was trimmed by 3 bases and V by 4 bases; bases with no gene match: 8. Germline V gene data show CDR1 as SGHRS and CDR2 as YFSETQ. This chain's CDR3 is CASSPPGQGIYEQYF. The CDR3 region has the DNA TGCGCCAGCAGCCCGCCGGGACAGGGTATCTACGAGCAGTACTTC.

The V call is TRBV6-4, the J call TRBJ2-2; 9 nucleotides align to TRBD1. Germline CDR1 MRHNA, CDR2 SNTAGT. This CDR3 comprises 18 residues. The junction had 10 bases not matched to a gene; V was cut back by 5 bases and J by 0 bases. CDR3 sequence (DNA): TGTGCCAGCAGTCGTCCCGGGACAGGGATCGCGAACACCGGGGAGCTGTTTTTT. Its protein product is CASSRPGTGIANTGELFF.

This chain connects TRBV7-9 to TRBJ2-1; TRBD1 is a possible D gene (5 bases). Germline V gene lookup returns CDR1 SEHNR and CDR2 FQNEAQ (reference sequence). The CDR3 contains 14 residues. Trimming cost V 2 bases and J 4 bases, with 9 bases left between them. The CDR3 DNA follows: TGTGCCAGCAGCTTAACCAGGGAATACAATGAGCAGTTCTTC. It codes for CASSLTREYNEQFF.

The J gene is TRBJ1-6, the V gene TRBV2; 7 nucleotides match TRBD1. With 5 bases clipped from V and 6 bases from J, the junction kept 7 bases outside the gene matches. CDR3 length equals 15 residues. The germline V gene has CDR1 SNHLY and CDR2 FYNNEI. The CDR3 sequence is CASSYGQAGNSPLHF. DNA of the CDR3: TGTGCCAGCAGTTACGGACAGGCGGGTAATTCACCCCTCCACTTT. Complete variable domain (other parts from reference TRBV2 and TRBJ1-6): EPEVTQTPSHQVTQMGQEVILRCVPISNHLYFYWYRQILGQKVEFLVSFYNNEISEKSEIFDDQFSVERPDGSNFTLKIRSTKLEDSAMYFCASSYGQAGNSPLHFGNGTRLTVT.

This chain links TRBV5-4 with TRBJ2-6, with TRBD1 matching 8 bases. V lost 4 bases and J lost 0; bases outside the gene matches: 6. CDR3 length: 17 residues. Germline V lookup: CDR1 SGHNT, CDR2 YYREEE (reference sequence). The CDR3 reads CASSTGQARSGANVLTF. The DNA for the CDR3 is TGTGCCAGCAGCACGGGACAGGCCCGCTCTGGGGCCAACGTCCTGACTTTC.

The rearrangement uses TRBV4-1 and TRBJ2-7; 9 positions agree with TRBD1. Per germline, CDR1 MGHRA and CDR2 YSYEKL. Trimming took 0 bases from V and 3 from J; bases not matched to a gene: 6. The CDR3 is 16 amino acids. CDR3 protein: CASSQDEGQGYYEQYF. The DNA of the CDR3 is TGCGCCAGCAGCCAAGATGAGGGACAGGGTTACTACGAGCAGTACTTC.

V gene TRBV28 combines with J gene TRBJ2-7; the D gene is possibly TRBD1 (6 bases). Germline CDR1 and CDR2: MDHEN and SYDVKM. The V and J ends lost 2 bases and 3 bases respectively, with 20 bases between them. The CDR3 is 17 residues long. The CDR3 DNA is TGTGCCAGCAGTTTACTACAGGGTCTCTTCCTTAGCTACGAGCAGTACTTC. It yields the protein CASSLLQGLFLSYEQYF.

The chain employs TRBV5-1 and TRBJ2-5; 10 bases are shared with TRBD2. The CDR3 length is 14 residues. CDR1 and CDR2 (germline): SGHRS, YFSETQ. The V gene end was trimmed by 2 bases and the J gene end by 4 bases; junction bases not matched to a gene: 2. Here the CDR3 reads CASSLPSGGETQYF. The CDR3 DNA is TGCGCCAGCAGCTTACCTAGCGGGGGAGAGACCCAGTACTTC.

CDR3 protein: CASSKGPGQGNTIYF. The CDR3 DNA is TGCGCCAGCAGCAAAGGTCCGGGACAGGGAAACACCATATATTTT. The chain combines TRBV5-1 with TRBJ1-3; TRBD1 matches 7 bases. CDR3 length equals 15 residues. Trimming removed 4 bases from V and 4 bases from J; junction bases left unmatched: 8. Germline V gene lookup returns CDR1 SGHRS and CDR2 YFSETQ.

The CDR3 loop reads CASSPQGLAGVEQYF. The CDR3, as DNA: TGTGCCAGCAGCCCCCAGGGACTAGCGGGGGTCGAGCAGTACTTC. The chain carries TRBV7-2 and TRBJ2-7, with 14 bases fitting TRBD2. This CDR3 comprises 15 residues. Germline CDR1 and CDR2: SGHTA and FQGNSA. Trimming removed 5 bases from V and 6 bases from J; junction bases left unmatched: 6.

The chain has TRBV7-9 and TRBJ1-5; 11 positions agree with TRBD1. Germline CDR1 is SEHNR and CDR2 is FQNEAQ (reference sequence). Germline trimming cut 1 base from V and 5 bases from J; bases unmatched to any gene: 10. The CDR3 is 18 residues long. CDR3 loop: CASSLGRTGGREYQPQHF. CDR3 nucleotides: TGTGCCAGCAGCTTAGGAAGGACAGGGGGCCGAGAGTATCAGCCCCAGCATTTT. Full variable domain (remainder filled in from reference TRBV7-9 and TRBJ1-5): DTGVSQNPRHKITKRGQNVTFRCDPISEHNRLYWYRQTLGQGPEFLTYFQNEAQLEKSRLLSDRFSAERPKGSFSTLEIQRTEQGDSAMYLCASSLGRTGGREYQPQHFGDGTRLSIL.

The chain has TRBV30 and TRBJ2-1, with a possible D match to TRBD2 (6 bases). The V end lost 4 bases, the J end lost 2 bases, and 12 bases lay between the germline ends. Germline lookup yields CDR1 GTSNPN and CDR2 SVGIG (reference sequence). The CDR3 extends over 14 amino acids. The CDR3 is CAWMPGSTYNEQFF. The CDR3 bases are TGTGCCTGGATGCCCGGGAGCACCTACAATGAGCAGTTCTTC.

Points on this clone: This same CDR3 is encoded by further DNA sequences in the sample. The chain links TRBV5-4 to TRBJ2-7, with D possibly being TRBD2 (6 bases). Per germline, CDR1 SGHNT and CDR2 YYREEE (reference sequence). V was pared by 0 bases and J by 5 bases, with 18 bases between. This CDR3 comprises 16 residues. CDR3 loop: CASSLGGEVVADEQYF. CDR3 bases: TGTGCCAGCAGCTTGGGGGGGGAGGTAGTCGCGGACGAGCAGTACTTC.

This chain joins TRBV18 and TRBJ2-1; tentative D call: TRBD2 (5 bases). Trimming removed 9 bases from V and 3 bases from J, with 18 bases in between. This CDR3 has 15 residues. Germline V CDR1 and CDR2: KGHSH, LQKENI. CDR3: CASSTVREFYNEQFF. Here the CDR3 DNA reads TGTGCCAGTTCCACGGTTAGGGAGTTCTACAATGAGCAGTTCTTC.

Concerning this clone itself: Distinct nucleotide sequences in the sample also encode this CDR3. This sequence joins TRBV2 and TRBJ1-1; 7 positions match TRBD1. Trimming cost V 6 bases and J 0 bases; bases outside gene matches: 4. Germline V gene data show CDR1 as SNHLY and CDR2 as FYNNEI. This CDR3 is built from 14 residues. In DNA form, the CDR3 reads TGTGCCAGCAGCCGACAGGGTCTGAACACTGAAGCTTTCTTT. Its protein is CASSRQGLNTEAFF.

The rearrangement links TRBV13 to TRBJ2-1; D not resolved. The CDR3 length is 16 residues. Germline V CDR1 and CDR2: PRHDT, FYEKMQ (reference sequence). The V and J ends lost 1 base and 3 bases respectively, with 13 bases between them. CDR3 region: CASSLVYQAYYNEQFF. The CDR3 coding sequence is TGTGCCAGCAGCTTAGTTTACCAGGCCTACTACAATGAGCAGTTCTTC.

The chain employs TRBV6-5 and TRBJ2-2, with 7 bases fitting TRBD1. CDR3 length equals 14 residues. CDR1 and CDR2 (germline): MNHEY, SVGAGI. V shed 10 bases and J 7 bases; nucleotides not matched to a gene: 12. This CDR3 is CATASGTELGELFF. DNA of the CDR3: TGTGCCACCGCCTCCGGGACAGAACTCGGGGAGCTGTTTTTT.

CDR3 nucleotides: TGTGCCATCAGCCCAGGCGAATCTATCTCCTACGAGCAGTACTTC. This gives the protein CAISPGESISYEQYF. This chain connects TRBV10-3 to TRBJ2-7, with D unresolved. The CDR3 contains 15 residues. Germline V gives CDR1 ENHRY, CDR2 SYGVKD. The V end was cut by 6 bases, the J end by 0 bases, with 15 bases between.